The 24 T cell receptor beta chains given below trace back to one sample, sequenced in a study of cytomegalovirus exposure and HLA in healthy donors. Amplification used 60 Vbeta primers and 13 Jbeta primers. Profiled with immunoSEQ multiplex PCR; TCRdb holds only in-frame clones, not every one. In the table there are 90,000 to 120,000 clones, 73% of which are singletons. Specimen: PBMCs. All receptors derive from a man aged 25-40 years in good health and CMV-seronegative.

The V gene is TRBV2, the J gene TRBJ2-1; D possibly corresponds to TRBD1 (5 bases). The germline V gene encodes CDR1 SNHLY and CDR2 FYNNEI. The CDR3 is made up of 13 amino acids. V was pared by 3 bases and J by 6 bases, with 9 bases between. CDR3 residues: CASSETVPNEQFF. CDR3 sequence (DNA): TGTGCCAGCAGTGAGACAGTCCCCAATGAGCAGTTCTTC.

The chain recombines TRBV7-3 with TRBJ2-2, with 10 positions matching TRBD2. J gave up 5 bases and V 4 bases, and 7 bases lay outside the gene matches. This CDR3 is 16 amino acids long. The germline gives CDR1 SGHTA, CDR2 FQGTGA. CDR3 region: CASSSLAGGRTGELFF. The DNA for the CDR3 is TGTGCCAGCAGCTCATTAGCGGGAGGCCGAACCGGGGAGCTGTTTTTT.

The table lists this clone with a count of one. The rearrangement uses TRBV10-1 and TRBJ2-7, with a tentative D call TRBD2 (6 bases). V was cut by 6 bases and J by 4 bases, with 19 bases left in between. CDR1 and CDR2 (germline): WNHNN, SYGVQD (reference sequence). The CDR3 sequence is 15 residues long. The CDR3 reads CASSPLEGHSYEQYF. As DNA, the CDR3 is TGCGCCAGCAGCCCCTTGGAGGGCCACTCTTACGAGCAGTACTTC.

This chain joins TRBV6-5 and TRBJ1-4; 10 nucleotides agree with TRBD1. Trimming removed 4 bases from V and 6 bases from J; junction bases left unmatched: 5. This CDR3 contains 15 residues. Germline V gene sequence: CDR1 MNHEY, CDR2 SVGAGI. The CDR3 DNA sequence: TGTGCCAGCAGTTTCTCCGGGACAGGGGATGAAAAACTGTTTTTT. This gives the protein CASSFSGTGDEKLFF.

The V and J genes are TRBV6-5 and TRBJ2-7, with TRBD2 identical over 8 bases. CDR1 and CDR2 (germline): MNHEY, SVGAGI. The CDR3 sequence is 13 residues long. With V trimmed by 5 bases and J by 5 bases, 5 bases remained unmatched. CDR3 amino acids: CASSPPGGHEQYF. The CDR3 nucleotides read TGTGCCAGCAGTCCGCCGGGAGGGCACGAGCAGTACTTC.

The chain recombines TRBV10-3 with TRBJ2-7; 9 nucleotides align to TRBD2. J was trimmed by 3 bases and V by 3 bases; bases with no gene match: 6. Germline V gene sequence: CDR1 ENHRY, CDR2 SYGVKD. This CDR3 comprises 15 residues. The CDR3 DNA reads as TGTGCCATCAGTGATCAGCGGGGGGAGCACTACGAGCAGTACTTC. The encoded protein is CAISDQRGEHYEQYF.

The chain links TRBV7-2 to TRBJ1-1; unclear D gene. The CDR3 is made up of 13 amino acids. The germline V and J ends were trimmed by 2 bases and 5 bases, with 9 bases remaining between them. Germline CDR1 is SGHTA and CDR2 is FQGNSA. This chain's CDR3 is CASSLYTETEAFF. Written as DNA, the CDR3 is TGTGCCAGCAGCTTATATACAGAGACTGAAGCTTTCTTT.

This clone was counted a single time. The chain recombines TRBV10-1 with TRBJ2-2; D may be TRBD1 (5 bases). The CDR3 loop spans 16 amino acids. Germline V gives CDR1 WNHNN, CDR2 SYGVQD (reference sequence). Trimming stripped 3 bases from V and 0 bases from J, with 11 bases between. CDR3 amino acids: CASSDGAVANTGELFF. DNA for the CDR3: TGCGCCAGCAGTGATGGGGCCGTTGCGAACACCGGGGAGCTGTTTTTT.

This clone was observed a handful of times. The rearrangement links TRBV29-1 to TRBJ2-3; possibly TRBD2 for D (6 bases). The germline V gene has CDR1 SQVTM and CDR2 ANQGSEA. The V gene lost 6 bases and the J gene lost 1 base, with 17 bases spanning the gap. This CDR3 has 15 amino acids. In DNA, the CDR3 is TGCAGCGTCCTCCCTGGGGGAGGCGGCACAGATACGCAGTATTTT. Its protein product is CSVLPGGGGTDTQYF.

CDR3: CASSKRTDLYGYTF. CDR3 sequence (DNA): TGTGCCAGCAGTAAGCGGACAGACTTGTATGGCTACACCTTC. The chain links TRBV6-5 to TRBJ1-2, with D possibly matching TRBD1 (6 bases). Trimming removed 5 bases from V and 5 bases from J, with 15 bases in between. The length of the CDR3 is 14 residues. Germline V gene lookup returns CDR1 MNHEY and CDR2 SVGAGI.

The V and J genes are TRBV7-3 and TRBJ2-3, with 10 bases matching TRBD2. The length of the CDR3 is 17 residues. CDR1 and CDR2 from the germline V gene are SGHTA and FQGTGA. V lost 1 base and J lost 1; bases outside the gene matches: 5. CDR3 DNA: TGTGCCAGCAGCTTAAGGAACCTAGCGGGGGGCACAGATACGCAGTATTTT. Protein: CASSLRNLAGGTDTQYF.

V and J are TRBV5-1 and TRBJ2-2, with 8 bases lining up with TRBD1. V was clipped by 2 bases and J by 1 base; unmatched bases: 7. The germline gives CDR1 SGHRS, CDR2 YFSETQ. The CDR3 has 17 residues. The CDR3: CASSFLNDRGNTGELFF. The CDR3 nucleotides are TGCGCCAGCAGCTTTCTCAACGACAGGGGGAACACCGGGGAGCTGTTTTTT.

There are a few counts of this clone. J is TRBJ2-7 and V is TRBV5-5; a possible D gene is TRBD1 (6 bases). V was shortened by 4 bases and J by 7 bases, with 12 bases between the two germline ends. CDR3 length: 12 residues. Germline assignment: CDR1 SGHKS and CDR2 YYEKEE (reference sequence). In DNA, the CDR3 is TGTGCCAGCAGCCCCCGGACAGATGAGCAGTACTTC. It yields the protein CASSPRTDEQYF. Variable domain in full (rest from reference TRBV5-5 and TRBJ2-7): DAGVTQSPTHLIKTRGQQVTLRCSPISGHKSVSWYQQVLGQGPQFIFQYYEKEERGRGNFPDRFSARQFPNYSSELNVNALLLGDSALYLCASSPRTDEQYFGPGTRLTVT.

The chain has TRBV10-3 and TRBJ2-1; 16 nucleotides line up with TRBD2. The J segment lost 6 bases and the V segment lost 7 bases, leaving 9 bases of the junction unmatched. This CDR3 region has 17 residues. The germline gives CDR1 ENHRY, CDR2 SYGVKD. The CDR3 sequence is CAITGTSGGAIGNEQFF. CDR3 DNA: TGTGCCATCACCGGGACTAGCGGGGGGGCGATTGGCAATGAGCAGTTCTTC.

This clone was counted only a few times. The DNA for the CDR3 is TGTGCCAGCAGCTTAGTTTCCAGCACCGGGGAGCTGTTTTTT. This encodes CASSLVSSTGELFF. The V gene is TRBV7-8, the J gene TRBJ2-2; unclear D gene. CDR3 length equals 14 residues. Germline V CDR1 and CDR2: SGHVS, FQNEAQ. The germline V and J ends were trimmed by 1 base and 4 bases, with 7 bases remaining between them.

This clone appeared a few times. CDR3 in amino acids: CASSPPGQYYEQYF. CDR3 nucleotide sequence: TGTGCCAGCAGTCCGCCGGGACAGTACTACGAGCAGTACTTC. V gene TRBV28 combines with J gene TRBJ2-7; 7 bases align to TRBD1. This CDR3 has 14 residues. In germline, CDR1 is MDHEN, CDR2 SYDVKM. With V trimmed by 5 bases and J by 3 bases, 7 bases remained unmatched.

DNA for the CDR3: TGCGCCAGCAGCGACACCGGGACTAGTGCGTTCTTC. Translated: CASSDTGTSAFF. The V call is TRBV5-1, the J call TRBJ2-1; the match to TRBD2 covers 8 bases. The CDR3 covers 12 residues. CDR1 and CDR2 (germline): SGHRS, YFSETQ. Trimming removed 4 bases from V and 15 bases from J; junction bases left unmatched: 9.

Regarding this clone: Other DNA sequences in this specimen translate into the identical CDR3. This chain uses TRBV30 with TRBJ1-3, with 8 nucleotides matching TRBD1. Trimming cost V 4 bases and J 0 bases; bases outside gene matches: 5. The CDR3 is 15 amino acids. Germline V gene sequence: CDR1 GTSNPN, CDR2 SVGIG (reference sequence). CDR3 nucleotides: TGTGCCTGGACCAGGACAGGGAACTCTGGAAACACCATATATTTT. This sequence encodes CAWTRTGNSGNTIYF.

V gene TRBV9 combines with J gene TRBJ1-1, with D hard to call. This CDR3 contains 14 residues. Germline CDR1 reads SGDLS; CDR2 reads YYNGEE. Trimming cost V 1 base and J 1 base, with 8 bases left between them. DNA of the CDR3: TGTGCCAGCAGCGTATACGGGGAGAACACTGAAGCTTTCTTT. It specifies CASSVYGENTEAFF.

The V gene is TRBV30, the J gene TRBJ2-5, with TRBD2 matching over 15 bases. This CDR3 contains 17 residues. Germline trimming cut 2 bases from V and 5 bases from J; bases unmatched to any gene: 9. Per germline, CDR1 GTSNPN and CDR2 SVGIG (reference sequence). Written as DNA, the CDR3 is TGTGCCTGGAGTTCCGGGACTAGCGGGAGGATGAGGGAGACCCAGTACTTC. It encodes CAWSSGTSGRMRETQYF. Combining the CDR3 with reference TRBV30 and TRBJ2-5 gives the whole variable domain SQTIHQWPATLVQPVGSPLSLECTVEGTSNPNLYWYRQAAGRGLQLLFYSVGIGQISSEVPQNLSASRPQDRQFILSSKKLLLSDSGFYLCAWSSGTSGRMRETQYFGPGTRLLVL.

The chain combines TRBV2 with TRBJ1-6; perhaps TRBD1 as D (6 bases). Germline CDR1 reads SNHLY; CDR2 reads FYNNEI. Trimming shortened V by 6 bases and J by 9 bases, and 15 bases separated the two germline ends. The CDR3 sequence is 14 residues long. The CDR3 region has the DNA TGTGCCAGCAGGGACAGTTCCCAATTTTCACCCCTCCACTTT. Amino acid sequence: CASRDSSQFSPLHF.

The chain recombines TRBV18 with TRBJ1-1; no clear D gene. V was pared by 3 bases and J by 1 base, with 9 bases between. Per germline, CDR1 KGHSH and CDR2 LQKENI. The CDR3 is made up of 14 amino acids. CDR3 bases: TGTGCCAGCTCACCGGACGGAGGGAACACTGAAGCTTTCTTT. Protein product: CASSPDGGNTEAFF.

V and J are TRBV11-2 and TRBJ2-2; TRBD2 agrees at 8 bases. The CDR3 length is 17 residues. J gave up 1 base and V 3 bases, and 7 bases lay outside the gene matches. Germline assignment: CDR1 SGHAT and CDR2 FQNNGV. CDR3: CASSFTGLAGNTGELFF. CDR3 DNA: TGTGCCAGCAGCTTCACAGGGCTAGCGGGGAACACCGGGGAGCTGTTTTTT.

This chain connects TRBV6-4 to TRBJ2-5, with 8 nucleotides matching TRBD1. The CDR3 consists of 18 residues. V was clipped by 0 bases and J by 5 bases; unmatched bases: 14. Per the germline V gene, CDR1 is MRHNA and CDR2 is SNTAGT. DNA for the CDR3: TGTGCCAGCAGTGACTCGGGACAGGACATAGCCTATAGGGAGACCCAGTACTTC. This encodes CASSDSGQDIAYRETQYF.